This record looks at one T cell receptor beta chain sequence and its context. This sample was included in a study of response to subunit inactivated influenza vaccine. Each CDR3 protein is one row after TCRdb ran MiXCR on the RT-PCR reads. The data hold more than 500,000 distinct CDR3 sequences, with roughly 12% observed a single time. The germline V gene has CDR1 LGHNA and CDR2 YNFKEQ. CDR3 size: 18 residues. Losses at the gene ends were 1 base for V and 9 bases for J; bases not matched to a gene: 17. The sample was also reused in another study, on T cells expressing NK-cell markers. That paper notes: With UMIs, 5'RACE template switching was used to make TCR beta cDNA. Several experiments employed an anti-gamma-delta TCR antibody to confine sorting to alpha-beta TCR T cells. Of the CD8+ T cells in more than five donors, roughly 1.0-7.0% belonged to dominant NKG2C+ clonotypes. Several of the donors also had these clonotypes leading their CD3+CD56-NKG2C+ fraction. HCMV specificity of expanded NKG2C+ T cell clones remained unclear.

The source of this sequence is a man aged 50 to 60 who received an inactivated influenza vaccine. This sample comprised PBMCs from blood, obtained on the day of vaccination. The V call is TRBV4-2, the J call TRBJ2-1; 8 bases map to TRBD2. The CDR3 region is CASSQVSSGDAFGAEQFF. Here the CDR3 DNA reads TGTGCCAGCAGCCAAGTAAGTAGCGGGGATGCCTTTGGAGCTGAGCAGTTCTTC.